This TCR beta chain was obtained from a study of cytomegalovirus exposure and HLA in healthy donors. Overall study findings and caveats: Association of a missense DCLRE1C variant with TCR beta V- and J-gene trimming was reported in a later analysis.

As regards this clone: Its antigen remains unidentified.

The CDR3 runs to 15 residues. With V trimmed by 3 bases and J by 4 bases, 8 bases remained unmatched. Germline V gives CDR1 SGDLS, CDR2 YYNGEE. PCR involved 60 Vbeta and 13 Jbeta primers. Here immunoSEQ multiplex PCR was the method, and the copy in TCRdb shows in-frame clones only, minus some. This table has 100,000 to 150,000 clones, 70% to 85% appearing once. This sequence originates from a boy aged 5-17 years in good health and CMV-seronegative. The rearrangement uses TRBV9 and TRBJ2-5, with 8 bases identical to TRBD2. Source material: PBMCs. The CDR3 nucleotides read TGTGCCAGCAGCGCGGGGACTCGGGGGGGAGAGACCCAGTACTTC. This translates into CASSAGTRGGETQYF.